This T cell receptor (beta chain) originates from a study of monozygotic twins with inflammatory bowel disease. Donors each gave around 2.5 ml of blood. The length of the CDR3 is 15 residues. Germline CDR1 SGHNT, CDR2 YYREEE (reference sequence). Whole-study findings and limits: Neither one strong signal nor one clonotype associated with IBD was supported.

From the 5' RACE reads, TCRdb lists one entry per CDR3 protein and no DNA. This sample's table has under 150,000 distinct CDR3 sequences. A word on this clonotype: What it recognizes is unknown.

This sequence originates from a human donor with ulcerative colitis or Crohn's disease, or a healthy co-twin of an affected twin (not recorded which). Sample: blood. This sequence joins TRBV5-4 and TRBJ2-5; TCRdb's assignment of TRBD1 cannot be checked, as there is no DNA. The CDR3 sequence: CASSPIQGTVQTQYF.